This TCR beta chain was identified in a study of cytomegalovirus exposure and HLA in healthy donors. Study-level information: The platform used for the approximately 130 validation repertoires matched that of the roughly 670 first-cohort repertoires, a later analysis reported. Study-level points and caveats: Rarity characterized most TCR sequences, yet some public TCRs appeared in many donors.

V shed 1 base and J shed 1 base, with 10 bases lying between them. CDR1 is SQVTM and CDR2 is ANQGSEA in the germline V gene. The CDR3 length is 14 residues. Assay: immunoSEQ multiplex PCR; the TCRdb copy retains only in-frame clones and omits some. Among roughly 73,000 clones listed, 85% to 95% were seen once. In its sample, this clone was seen once. The antigen is undetermined. Sequencing was done on a sample of PBMCs. The chain links TRBV29-1 to TRBJ2-5; a weak D match, TRBD2 (6 bases). The source is a man younger than 35 in good health and CMV-seronegative. The CDR3 sequence is CSVEVTAGQETQYF. CDR3 nucleotides: TGCAGCGTTGAAGTTACAGCGGGCCAAGAGACCCAGTACTTC.